This TCR beta chain was captured in a study of blood T cells in healthy people across ages. For the second PCR, which ran for about 6 to 11 cycles, a sample-barcoded 5' primer and a J-beta primer mix were used. TCRdb analysed the 5' RACE reads with MiXCR anew, one entry per CDR3 protein. This table has roughly 1,700,000 distinct CDR3 sequences, under 30% appearing once. A word on this clonotype: Antigen specificity is unknown.

General study results and limits: Diversity of TCR beta per million T cells declined in a roughly linear way with age.

The receptor was isolated from a woman younger than 45 in good health. Sequencing was performed on blood.

CDR3 nucleotide sequence: TGCGCCAGCACCCAAACGGCGGGGGGTTATGGCTACACCTTC. Protein product: CASTQTAGGYGYTF. The chain carries TRBV5-1 and TRBJ1-2, with a tentative D call TRBD1 (5 bases). From germline, CDR1 is SGHRS and CDR2 YFSETQ. V was pared by 6 bases and J by 5 bases, with 17 bases between. CDR3 size: 14 residues.